Below are 29 T cell receptor beta chains sequenced from a single sample in a study of tumor and adjacent non-tumor tissue in lung cancer. No cell sorting was done before RNA was extracted from the tissue. Three rounds of nested PCR, following a modified ARM-PCR protocol, produced the TCRbeta library. TCRdb passed the multiplex PCR reads through MiXCR, listing each CDR3 protein once. The sample records 65,000 to 70,000 distinct CDR3 sequences, 60% being singletons. The sample taken for sequencing was lung tumor tissue. The origin of the receptors is a man aged 50 to 60 with non-small cell lung cancer.

This clonotype showed up many times. The rearrangement joins TRBV6-2 or TRBV6-3 to TRBJ2-7; 10 bases fit TRBD2. Germline CDR1 reads MNHEY; CDR2 reads SVGEGT. The CDR3 is made up of 14 amino acids. After removal of 2 bases from V and 9 bases from J, the junction contained 7 bases not matched to a gene. CDR3 in amino acids: CASSYRSGRDRQYF. Written as DNA, the CDR3 is TGTGCCAGCAGTTACCGCAGCGGGAGGGATAGGCAGTACTTC.

About this clonotype itself: The missing conserved phenylalanine or tryptophan at the end of this CDR3 makes a read error likely. The limits of the CDR3 on the DNA are not certain, so only TCRdb's listed CDR3 is given. The chain uses TRBV11-2 and TRBJ1-6; TRBD1, the table's D call, was not compared with the DNA. Germline V gene lookup returns CDR1 SGHAT and CDR2 FQNNGV. The CDR3 numbers 16 amino acids, ends counted. The CDR3 sequence: CASSFSGHNYNSPPHI.

The sample holds many counts of this clonotype. This chain links TRBV20-1 with TRBJ2-1, with D possibly being TRBD2 (6 bases). The germline V gene encodes CDR1 DFQATT and CDR2 SNEGSKA (reference sequence). The CDR3 extends over 15 amino acids. The V and J ends lost 6 bases and 10 bases respectively, with 25 bases between them. The DNA for the CDR3 is TGCAGTGCCGCGGGGTGGCTAGCGCGCTCGGGGGAGCAGTTCTTC. Translated: CSAAGWLARSGEQFF.

Concerning this clonotype itself: One junction end does not reproduce the germline sequence, and a read error may be involved. V and J are TRBV5-6 and TRBJ2-3; possibly TRBD2 for D (5 bases). The germline V gene encodes CDR1 SGHDT and CDR2 YYEEEE. The CDR3 is 17 residues long. CDR3 coding DNA: TGTGCCAGAAGCTTGTCTAGCAGGATGACTAGCACAGATACGCAGTATTTT. This sequence encodes CARSLSSRMTSTDTQYF.

About this clonotype: The conserved phenylalanine or tryptophan is not found at the CDR3 terminus, so this likely reflects a read error. Because the CDR3's place on the DNA is in doubt, the DNA is left out and the CDR3 is given as listed by TCRdb. V usage is TRBV4-1 and J usage is TRBJ1-2; TRBD1 was called by the table and not checked on the DNA. Germline V gene lookup returns CDR1 MGHRA and CDR2 YSYEKL. The length of the CDR3 is 15 amino acids, counting both ends. CDR3 region: CASSQAGTGAYGYAI.

This chain connects TRBV30 to TRBJ2-4; possible D gene TRBD2, 6 bases. In germline, CDR1 is GTSNPN, CDR2 SVGIG (reference sequence). Between the trimmed V and J ends, which lost 5 bases and 9 bases, there was a span of 17 bases. This CDR3 region has 13 residues. CDR3 DNA sequence: TGTGCCTGGGGGAGGCAGGGAAGAGGCATTCAGTACTTC. Amino acids: CAWGRQGRGIQYF. Complete variable domain (other parts from reference TRBV30 and TRBJ2-4): SQTIHQWPATLVQPVGSPLSLECTVEGTSNPNLYWYRQAAGRGLQLLFYSVGIGQISSEVPQNLSASRPQDRQFILSSKKLLLSDSGFYLCAWGRQGRGIQYFGAGTRLSVL.

On this clonotype itself: This could be a read error, since a much larger clone is one nucleotide away. V usage is TRBV10-3 and J usage is TRBJ1-3; D possibly corresponds to TRBD1 (5 bases). The CDR3 contains 15 residues. Germline V gene lookup returns CDR1 ENHRY and CDR2 SYGVKD. The DNA for the CDR3 is TGTGCCATCAGTTTCGACAGCTACCCTGGAAACACCTTATATTTT. This translates into CAISFDSYPGNTLYF.

A word on this clonotype: A much larger clone differs from this one at a single base, so this may be a read error. The chain recombines TRBV29-1 with TRBJ2-3; D remains unclear. Trimming took 4 bases from V and 4 from J, leaving 18 bases between them. CDR1 and CDR2 (germline): SQVTM, ANQGSEA. The CDR3 covers 15 residues. This chain's CDR3 is CSVGELGSYADTQYF. In nucleotides, the CDR3 is TGCAGCGTTGGGGAACTGGGGTCCTACGCAGATACGCAGTATTTT.

Details on this clonotype: One end of the junction is discordant with germline, which a read error may explain. This rearrangement joins TRBV10-3 to TRBJ1-1; D unclear. Germline-derived CDR1 and CDR2 are ENHRY and SYGVKD. This CDR3 has 16 amino acids. This CDR3 reads CAISESGRCLNTEAFF. CDR3 nucleotides: TGTGCCATCAGTGAGTCAGGTAGGTGCTTGAACACTGAGGCTTTCTTT.

As concerns this clonotype: A much larger clone differs from this one at a single base, so this may be a read error. The chain's CDR3 is CSIGTSVTGELFF. The CDR3 DNA is TGCAGCATTGGGACTAGCGTCACCGGGGAGCTGTTTTTT. V usage is TRBV29-1 and J usage is TRBJ2-2; 10 nucleotides align to TRBD2. J was trimmed by 4 bases and V by 8 bases; bases with no gene match: 4. This CDR3 contains 13 residues. Germline lookup yields CDR1 SQVTM and CDR2 ANQGSEA.

This clonotype has only a few counts. The V call is TRBV30, the J call TRBJ2-1, with TRBD2 identical over 11 bases. This CDR3 is built from 16 residues. Per the germline V gene, CDR1 is GTSNPN and CDR2 is SVGIG (reference sequence). The V segment lost 7 bases and the J segment 3 bases; nucleotides outside the gene matches: 11. For the CDR3, the DNA is TGTGCCTCCAATACGGGGACTAGCGGTGACTACAATGAGCAGTTCTTC. Its protein product is CASNTGTSGDYNEQFF.

With regard to this clonotype: The junction does not match germline at one end; this may be a read error. CDR3: CASSQVTSGRAKEEFF. The CDR3 nucleotides are TGTGCCAGTAGCCAAGTAACTAGCGGGAGGGCCAAGGAGGAGTTCTTC. The rearrangement joins TRBV4-2 to TRBJ2-1, with 13 bases lining up with TRBD2. Germline CDR1 is LGHNA and CDR2 is YNFKEQ. The CDR3 is 16 residues long.

This clonotype came up a few times. A much larger clone differs from this one at a single base, so this may be a read error. V is TRBV6-5 and J is TRBJ1-2, with D tentatively TRBD1 (6 bases). Germline loops: CDR1 MNHEY, CDR2 SVGAGI. The CDR3 is 15 residues long. The CDR3 reads CASSPGGGVNYGYNF. In DNA form, the CDR3 reads TGTGCCAGCAGCCCCGGGGGCGGCGTTAACTATGGCTACAACTTC.

For this clonotype: The junction departs from the called germline gene at one end, perhaps through a read error. The rearrangement links TRBV5-6 to TRBJ2-5; D call uncertain. Germline lookup yields CDR1 SGHDT and CDR2 YYEEEE. The length of the CDR3 is 13 residues. CDR3 DNA: TGTGCCAGCAACTTGACAAGTAAGGAGACCCAGTACTTC. This translates into CASNLTSKETQYF.

Details on this clonotype: An end of the junction differs from the germline gene, which may be a read error. The chain has TRBV11-3 and TRBJ2-1; TRBD1 aligns across 7 bases. Germline V CDR1 and CDR2: SGHNT, YENEEA. The CDR3 length is 16 residues. The CDR3 is CTSSLRGSQGDTEQFF. Written as DNA, the CDR3 is TGTACCAGCAGCCTAAGAGGGTCGCAGGGGGATACTGAGCAGTTCTTC.

There are many counts of this clonotype. The chain is built from TRBV10-3 and TRBJ2-3; a possible D gene is TRBD2 (6 bases). The CDR3 spans 15 residues. Deletions cut 4 bases from V and 6 bases from J, with 17 bases between. The germline V gene has CDR1 ENHRY and CDR2 SYGVKD. Written as DNA, the CDR3 is TGTGCCATCAGTGGGTCCGGGAGCCACGCGGATACGCAGTATTTT. Its translation is CAISGSGSHADTQYF.

This clonotype appeared many times. V usage is TRBV12-3 or TRBV12-4 and J usage is TRBJ2-7; no reliable D call. The V end lost 4 bases, the J end lost 3 bases, and 10 bases lay between the germline ends. This CDR3 comprises 13 residues. CDR3 in DNA: TGTGCCAGCAGTTCCACCGGTAACTACGAGCAGTACTTC. Translating gives CASSSTGNYEQYF.

As to this clonotype: A read error may be the cause here, since a much bigger clone is one base away. This rearrangement joins TRBV5-1 to TRBJ2-7; D may be TRBD2 (7 bases). CDR1 SGHRS and CDR2 YFSETQ come from the germline V gene. The CDR3 runs 13 residues. The CDR3 loop is CASWEGESCEQYF. The CDR3 DNA reads as TGCGCCAGCTGGGAGGGGGAGTCCTGCGAGCAGTACTTC.

Concerning this clonotype: Germline is not matched at one junction end, which may reflect a read error. The rearrangement uses TRBV5-6 and TRBJ2-7; possibly TRBD1 or TRBD2 for D (5 bases each). From germline, CDR1 is SGHDT and CDR2 YYEEEE. The CDR3 runs 13 residues. CDR3 sequence (DNA): TGTGCCAACAGCCTCCGGGGCATCTACGAGCAGTACTTC. Its protein is CANSLRGIYEQYF.

This clonotype was detected only once. At one boundary the junction diverges from the germline segment, which might be a read error. The gene calls are TRBV6-5 and TRBJ1-5; 8 bases map to TRBD1. The CDR3 covers 14 residues. CDR1 and CDR2 from the germline V gene are MNHEY and SVGAGI. CDR3 region: CPSSWGQVNQPQHF. The CDR3 nucleotides read TGTCCCAGCAGCTGGGGACAGGTTAATCAGCCCCAGCATTTT.

Comments on this clonotype: Without the conserved terminal phenylalanine or tryptophan, this CDR3 likely stems from a read error. The rearrangement joins TRBV5-6 to TRBJ2-5; no reliable D call. The CDR3 has 13 amino acids. V was trimmed by 1 base and J by 3 bases, leaving 7 bases between them. CDR1 is SGHDT, CDR2 YYEEEE, per germline. The CDR3 reads CASSLTSKETQYI. The CDR3 coding sequence is TGTGCCAGCAGCTTGACAAGTAAAGAGACCCAGTACATA.

This clonotype has more than one count but fewer than ten. The junction shows a germline mismatch at one end, possibly a read error. The chain couples TRBV6-5 to TRBJ2-7; D could derive from TRBD1 or TRBD2 (6 bases each). Germline V gene sequence: CDR1 MNHEY, CDR2 SVGAGI. The CDR3 is 13 residues long. The CDR3 bases are TGTGCAAGCAGTTACGGGGGCTCCTGCGAGCAGTACTTC. Translating it yields CASSYGGSCEQYF.

This chain links TRBV7-9 with TRBJ1-2, with D perhaps matching TRBD1 (5 bases). The V gene's germline CDR1 is SEHNR and CDR2 FQNEAQ (reference sequence). The CDR3 runs 14 residues. V gave up 5 bases and J gave up 4 bases, with 14 bases separating them. The CDR3 loop reads CASSPDWGSYGYTF. CDR3 bases: TGTGCCAGCAGCCCGGACTGGGGCTCCTATGGCTACACCTTC.

In this sample, this clonotype turned up a few times. A junction end diverges from the germline sequence, so it may reflect a read error. V is TRBV5-6 and J is TRBJ2-3; D is ambiguous. The CDR3 covers 13 residues. Germline V gene data show CDR1 as SGHDT and CDR2 as YYEEEE. The CDR3 nucleotides are TGTGCCTGCAGTTCGAAGCAAGCAGATACGCGGTATTTT. This translates into CACSSKQADTRYF.

The rearrangement joins TRBV18 to TRBJ2-5, with a possible D match to TRBD2 (5 bases). The CDR3 sequence is 13 residues long. Trimming removed 3 bases from V and 1 base from J, with 6 bases in between. Germline CDR1 and CDR2: KGHSH and LQKENI. The CDR3 region is CASSPGSQETQYF. CDR3 in DNA: TGTGCCAGCTCACCGGGGAGCCAAGAGACCCAGTACTTC.

In regard to this clonotype: The CDR3 carries no conserved terminal phenylalanine or tryptophan, so it likely arises from a read error. No DNA is shown, since the ends of the CDR3 on it are uncertain; the CDR3 is the one TCRdb lists. This chain joins TRBV24-1 and TRBJ2-2; the tabulated D call, TRBD1, remains unverified against the DNA. Per germline, CDR1 KGHDR and CDR2 SFDVKD. Counting both end residues, the CDR3 totals 14 amino acids. CDR3 sequence reads: CATKAGQNTGELLY.

In this sample, this clonotype turned up many times. The gene calls are TRBV20-1 and TRBJ2-5; D is uncertain. The germline V gene encodes CDR1 DFQATT and CDR2 SNEGSKA (reference sequence). V was cut by 0 bases and J by 4 bases, with 12 bases left in between. The CDR3 has 14 residues. In DNA form, the CDR3 reads TGCAGTGCTAGAGATTTCGTGGGCGGAGAGACCCAGTACTTC. It encodes CSARDFVGGETQYF.

To note about this clonotype: One end of the junction is discordant with germline, which a read error may explain. V gene TRBV6-5 combines with J gene TRBJ1-1; D call uncertain. Per germline, CDR1 MNHEY and CDR2 SVGAGI. This CDR3 comprises 13 residues. This CDR3 reads CASRRGFNTEAFF. As DNA, the CDR3 is TGCGCCAGCAGGCGCGGGTTTAACACTGAAGCTTTCTTT.

About this clonotype itself: A much larger clone differs from this one at a single base, so this may be a read error. This chain links TRBV13 with TRBJ1-6; tentative D call: TRBD1 (6 bases). This CDR3 comprises 16 residues. Looked up from germline, CDR1 is PRHDT and CDR2 is FYEKMQ (reference sequence). In DNA, the CDR3 is TGTGCCAACAGCTTAGGCTTCAGGGGACATAATTCACCCCTCCACTTT. This gives the protein CANSLGFRGHNSPLHF.